Presented here are 24 T cell receptor beta chains from one specimen sequenced in a study of T cell responses to AZD1222 COVID-19 vaccine. Repertoires were generated with immunoSEQ multiplex PCR, while TCRdb's copy carries only in-frame clones and drops some. The sample contains about 150,000 clones, around 91% of which appear only once. Sequences were derived from peripheral blood, sampled on day 0 of AZD1222 vaccination. These TCRs come from an adult in good health.

This clone was seen only once. The CDR3 sequence: CASSVGWGTGMNTDTQYF. The CDR3 nucleotides are TGTGCCAGCAGCGTAGGATGGGGGACAGGGATGAACACAGATACGCAGTATTTT. The rearrangement joins TRBV9 to TRBJ2-3; 9 nucleotides agree with TRBD1. Germline CDR1 reads SGDLS; CDR2 reads YYNGEE. The CDR3 is 18 amino acids. With V trimmed by 0 bases and J by 2 bases, 10 bases remained unmatched.

This rearrangement joins TRBV6-2 or TRBV6-3 to TRBJ2-2; tentative D call: TRBD2 (6 bases). The CDR3 consists of 15 residues. Germline values: CDR1 MNHEY, CDR2 SVGEGT. Trimming cost V 5 bases and J 4 bases, with 14 bases left between them. DNA of the CDR3: TGTGCCAGCAGTCCCGGGGGAATGGGCACCGGGGAGCTGTTTTTT. It encodes CASSPGGMGTGELFF.

The chain employs TRBV18 and TRBJ1-1; D perhaps matches TRBD1 (5 bases). The CDR3 runs 15 residues. The V end was cut by 6 bases, the J end by 2 bases, with 16 bases between. The germline CDR1 and CDR2 sequences are KGHSH and LQKENI. For the CDR3, the DNA is TGTGCCAGCTCCCTTGCTCCGACAGCAAACACTGAAGCTTTCTTT. Encoded protein: CASSLAPTANTEAFF.

CDR3 region: CASRGLAGNNEQFF. CDR3 bases: TGTGCCAGCAGGGGACTAGCGGGGAACAATGAGCAGTTCTTC. The chain combines TRBV27 with TRBJ2-1; 13 bases match TRBD2. V shed 6 bases and J 5 bases; nucleotides not matched to a gene: 1. Germline loops: CDR1 MNHEY, CDR2 SMNVEV (reference sequence). The CDR3 consists of 14 residues.

This clone was observed once. The chain couples TRBV27 to TRBJ2-3, with D possibly being TRBD1 (6 bases). The CDR3 is made up of 15 amino acids. CDR1 and CDR2 from the germline V gene are MNHEY and SMNVEV (reference sequence). V gave up 7 bases and J gave up 7 bases, with 21 bases separating them. CDR3 in DNA: TGTGCCAGCAAGTTGATGGCGGTGGGGGCCTATACGCAGTATTTT. Its translation is CASKLMAVGAYTQYF.

The gene calls are TRBV7-9 and TRBJ2-2, with TRBD2 as a possible D gene (6 bases). CDR1 and CDR2 from the germline V gene are SEHNR and FQNEAQ (reference sequence). The CDR3 has 15 amino acids. V lost 8 bases and J 2 bases, leaving 15 bases between the germline ends. Here the CDR3 DNA reads TGTGCCAGCCACGTCGGGAGTATTAACACCGGGGAGCTGTTTTTT. Protein: CASHVGSINTGELFF.

The V gene is TRBV11-2, the J gene TRBJ1-3, with D maybe TRBD1 (5 bases). The length of the CDR3 is 15 residues. Trimming pared 3 bases from V and 0 bases from J, leaving 9 bases between. In germline, CDR1 is SGHAT, CDR2 FQNNGV. CDR3: CASSFRDVSGNTIYF. CDR3 nucleotides: TGTGCCAGCAGCTTCAGGGACGTCTCTGGAAACACCATATATTTT.

The V and J genes are TRBV28 and TRBJ1-1; D might be TRBD1 (5 bases). CDR3 length: 14 amino acids. Per the germline V gene, CDR1 is MDHEN and CDR2 is SYDVKM. The V end lost 0 bases, the J end lost 1 base, and 6 bases lay between the germline ends. The CDR3 sequence is CASSLWGGNTEAFF. The CDR3 DNA reads as TGTGCCAGCAGTTTATGGGGGGGGAACACTGAAGCTTTCTTT.

The chain uses TRBV9 and TRBJ2-1; 13 bases are shared with TRBD2. Losses at the gene ends were 0 bases for V and 0 bases for J; bases not matched to a gene: 6. The V gene's germline CDR1 is SGDLS and CDR2 YYNGEE. The CDR3 length is 19 residues. As DNA, the CDR3 is TGTGCCAGCAGCGTAGCGGGACTAGCGGGACCTTACTCCTACAATGAGCAGTTCTTC. It specifies CASSVAGLAGPYSYNEQFF.

CDR3 in DNA: TGTGCCAGCAGCTTATTAGCGGGGATAGATACGCAGTATTTT. This encodes CASSLLAGIDTQYF. The chain combines TRBV7-3 with TRBJ2-3; 8 bases align to TRBD2. V shed 2 bases, J shed 5 bases, and the junction held 3 bases outside the gene matches. CDR1 SGHTA and CDR2 FQGTGA come from the germline V gene. This CDR3 is 14 amino acids long.

V gene TRBV18 combines with J gene TRBJ1-2; TRBD1 might be the D (6 bases). Germline V gene lookup returns CDR1 KGHSH and CDR2 LQKENI. The CDR3 sequence is 15 residues long. Trimming removed 2 bases at V and 4 bases at J, with 14 bases between. Written as DNA, the CDR3 is TGTGCCAGCTCACCAAGGGGGGGGCTCGGCTATGGCTACACCTTC. This gives the protein CASSPRGGLGYGYTF. The whole variable domain, remainder taken from reference TRBV18 and TRBJ1-2, is NAGVMQNPRHLVRRRGQEARLRCSPMKGHSHVYWYRQLPEEGLKFMVYLQKENIIDESGMPKERFSAEFPKEGPSILRIQQVVRGDSAAYFCASSPRGGLGYGYTFGSGTRLTVV.

The chain uses TRBV29-1 and TRBJ2-1, with TRBD2 matching 9 bases. CDR1 and CDR2 (germline): SQVTM, ANQGSEA. V shed 8 bases, J shed 0 bases, and the junction held 14 bases outside the gene matches. The CDR3 runs 17 residues. CDR3 DNA: TGCAGCCTTGGGGGTGCGGGAGGGGGCCTCTCCTACAATGAGCAGTTCTTC. Its protein product is CSLGGAGGGLSYNEQFF.

The chain links TRBV15 to TRBJ1-4; possible D gene TRBD1, 5 bases. The germline V gene has CDR1 LNHNV and CDR2 YYDKDF (reference sequence). This CDR3 is 15 amino acids long. Trimming removed 0 bases at V and 1 base at J, with 6 bases between. The CDR3 sequence: CATSREGVTNEKLFF. The DNA of the CDR3 is TGTGCCACCAGCAGAGAAGGGGTAACTAATGAAAAACTGTTTTTT.

Written as DNA, the CDR3 is TGCGCCAGCAGCTTGGGGAGCGGGAGTGGCTACAATGAGCAGTTCTTC. It codes for CASSLGSGSGYNEQFF. The chain has TRBV5-1 and TRBJ2-1, with TRBD2 identical over 8 bases. Germline V lookup: CDR1 SGHRS, CDR2 YFSETQ. V lost 0 bases and J lost 3; bases outside the gene matches: 5. The CDR3 loop spans 16 amino acids.

In its sample, this clone was seen a few times. J is TRBJ1-2 and V is TRBV7-3, with unresolved D. The V gene lost 4 bases and the J gene lost 4 bases, with 10 bases spanning the gap. Per germline, CDR1 SGHTA and CDR2 FQGTGA. This CDR3 region has 13 residues. The CDR3 is CASSSYGRYGYTF. CDR3 sequence (DNA): TGTGCCAGCAGCTCGTACGGCCGCTATGGCTACACCTTC.

The genes are TRBV11-3 and TRBJ1-1; TRBD1 agrees at 7 bases. Losses at the gene ends were 7 bases for V and 1 base for J; bases not matched to a gene: 12. From germline, CDR1 is SGHNT and CDR2 YENEEA. The CDR3 extends over 16 amino acids. CDR3: CASTPSPDRANTEAFF. The DNA for the CDR3 is TGTGCCAGCACCCCATCCCCCGACAGGGCGAACACTGAAGCTTTCTTT. Combining the CDR3 with reference TRBV11-3 and TRBJ1-1 gives the whole variable domain EAGVVQSPRYKIIEKKQPVAFWCNPISGHNTLYWYLQNLGQGPELLIRYENEEAVDDSQLPKDRFSAERLKGVDSTLKIQPAELGDSAVYLCASTPSPDRANTEAFFGQGTRLTVV.

The genes are TRBV28 and TRBJ2-7; D gene uncertain. V was trimmed by 1 base and J by 7 bases, leaving 8 bases between them. Germline V gene data show CDR1 as MDHEN and CDR2 as SYDVKM. The CDR3 contains 12 residues. CDR3 in DNA: TGTGCCAGCAGTTTATTTGGGGAAGAGCAGTACTTC. This codes for CASSLFGEEQYF.

The chain couples TRBV6-2 or TRBV6-3 to TRBJ2-1; D not certain. The CDR3 extends over 13 amino acids. Germline V gives CDR1 MNHEY, CDR2 SVGEGT. Trimming left V 6 bases short and J 4 bases short, with 10 bases between. CDR3 in DNA: TGTGCCAGCAGCCTGGACCTGTACAATGAGCAGTTCTTC. It translates to CASSLDLYNEQFF.

This sequence joins TRBV6-5 and TRBJ1-2; maybe TRBD1 (6 bases). V was trimmed by 2 bases and J by 5 bases, leaving 12 bases between them. The CDR3 is made up of 14 amino acids. Germline assignment: CDR1 MNHEY and CDR2 SVGAGI. The CDR3 is CASSYLQGVYGYTF. The CDR3 DNA reads TGTGCCAGCAGTTACCTACAGGGAGTTTATGGCTACACCTTC.

CDR3 sequence: CASSLTRSSEQFF. CDR3 coding DNA: TGCGCCAGCAGCTTGACAAGGAGCTCGGAGCAGTTCTTC. The chain employs TRBV5-1 and TRBJ2-1; no clear D. Trimming cost V 1 base and J 10 bases, with 12 bases left between them. CDR1 and CDR2 (germline): SGHRS, YFSETQ. CDR3 size: 13 residues.

The chain joins TRBV15 to TRBJ2-1; D may correspond to TRBD1 or TRBD2 (6 bases each). The germline V gene encodes CDR1 LNHNV and CDR2 YYDKDF (reference sequence). Deletions cut 0 bases from V and 12 bases from J, with 12 bases between. The CDR3 covers 13 residues. Written as DNA, the CDR3 is TGTGCCACCAGCAGAGATCGGGGGCATCGGCAGTTCTTC. It is translated as CATSRDRGHRQFF.

V and J are TRBV12-3 or TRBV12-4 and TRBJ1-4; D remains ambiguous. This CDR3 has 13 amino acids. V was cut by 6 bases and J by 8 bases, with 13 bases left in between. The CDR3 region has the DNA TGTGCCAGCAGCTTGCGGCCCTCGGAAAAACTGTTTTTT. Protein: CASSLRPSEKLFF.

The J gene is TRBJ2-3, the V gene TRBV6-2 or TRBV6-3; 7 positions match TRBD1. CDR1 and CDR2 from the germline V gene are MNHEY and SVGEGT. V lost 3 bases, J lost 4 bases, and 7 bases stayed unmatched. The CDR3 extends over 15 amino acids. The CDR3 region has the DNA TGTGCCAGCAGTTATGGTCGGACAGGCGCAGATACGCAGTATTTT. This codes for CASSYGRTGADTQYF.

This chain joins TRBV10-3 and TRBJ2-2; possible D gene TRBD2, 5 bases. There are 20 residues in the CDR3. Germline loops: CDR1 ENHRY, CDR2 SYGVKD. V dropped 1 base and J dropped 0 bases, with 21 bases sitting between them. The CDR3 DNA reads as TGTGCCATCAGTGAGTTGAAAAGCGGAGAATACGCTGCGAACACCGGGGAGCTGTTTTTT. As protein: CAISELKSGEYAANTGELFF.